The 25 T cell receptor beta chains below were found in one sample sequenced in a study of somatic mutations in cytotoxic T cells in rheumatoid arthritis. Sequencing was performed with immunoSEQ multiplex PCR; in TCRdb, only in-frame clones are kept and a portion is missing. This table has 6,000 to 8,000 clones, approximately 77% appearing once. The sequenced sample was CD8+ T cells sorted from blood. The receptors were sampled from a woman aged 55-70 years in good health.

The CDR3 here is CASSQDGALSTDTQYF. CDR3 nucleotide sequence: TGCGCCAGCAGCCAAGATGGGGCACTAAGCACAGATACGCAGTATTTT. The rearrangement joins TRBV4-3 to TRBJ2-3; D is perhaps TRBD1 (5 bases). Germline CDR1 and CDR2: LGHNA and YSLEER. The CDR3 is 16 amino acids. V gave up 0 bases and J gave up 0 bases, with 10 bases separating them.

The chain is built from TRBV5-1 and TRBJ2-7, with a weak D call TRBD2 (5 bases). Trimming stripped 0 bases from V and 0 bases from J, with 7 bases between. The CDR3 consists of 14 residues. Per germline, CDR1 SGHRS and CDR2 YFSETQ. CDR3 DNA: TGCGCCAGCAGCTTGGATCGGGGCTCCTACGAGCAGTACTTC. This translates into CASSLDRGSYEQYF.

The CDR3: CASSVPRTSGGTDTQYF. CDR3 nucleotide sequence: TGTGCCAGCAGTGTCCCGCGGACTAGCGGGGGGACAGATACGCAGTATTTT. The chain employs TRBV2 and TRBJ2-3; 14 nucleotides line up with TRBD2. Germline V gene sequence: CDR1 SNHLY, CDR2 FYNNEI. The CDR3 is 17 residues long. V lost 4 bases to trimming and J lost 3 bases; unmatched junction nucleotides: 6.

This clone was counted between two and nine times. CDR3: CASSQASQGNTEAFF. The CDR3 DNA reads as TGCGCCAGCAGCCAGGCCTCCCAGGGGAACACTGAAGCTTTCTTT. This chain joins TRBV4-1 and TRBJ1-1; a weak D match, TRBD1 (5 bases). The CDR3 sequence is 15 residues long. V was clipped by 3 bases and J by 1 base, with 12 bases between them. Germline assignment: CDR1 MGHRA and CDR2 YSYEKL.

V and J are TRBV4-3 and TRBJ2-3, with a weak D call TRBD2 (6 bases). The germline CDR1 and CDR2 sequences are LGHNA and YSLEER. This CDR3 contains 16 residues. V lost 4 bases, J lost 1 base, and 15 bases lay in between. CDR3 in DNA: TGCGCCAGCAGCCTAAGTCCGGGAGAGGGCACAGATACGCAGTATTTT. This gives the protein CASSLSPGEGTDTQYF.

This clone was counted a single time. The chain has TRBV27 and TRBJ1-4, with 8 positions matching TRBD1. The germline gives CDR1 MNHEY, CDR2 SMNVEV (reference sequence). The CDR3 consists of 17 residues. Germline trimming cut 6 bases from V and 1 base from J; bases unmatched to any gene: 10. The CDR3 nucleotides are TGTGCCAGCAGCACCGCCGCAGGGGGCAGAACTAATGAAAAACTGTTTTTT. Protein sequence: CASSTAAGGRTNEKLFF.

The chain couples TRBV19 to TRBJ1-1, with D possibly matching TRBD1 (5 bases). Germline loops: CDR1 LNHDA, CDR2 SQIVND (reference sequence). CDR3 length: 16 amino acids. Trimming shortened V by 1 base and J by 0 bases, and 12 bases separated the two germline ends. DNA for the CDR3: TGTGCCAGTAGTATAGCCACAGGTAAGATGAACACTGAAGCTTTCTTT. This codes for CASSIATGKMNTEAFF.

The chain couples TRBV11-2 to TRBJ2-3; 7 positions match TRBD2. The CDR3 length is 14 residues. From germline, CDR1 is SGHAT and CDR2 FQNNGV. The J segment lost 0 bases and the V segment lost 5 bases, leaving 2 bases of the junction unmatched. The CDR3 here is CASSVAGSTDTQYF. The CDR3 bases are TGTGCCAGCAGCGTAGCGGGTAGCACAGATACGCAGTATTTT.

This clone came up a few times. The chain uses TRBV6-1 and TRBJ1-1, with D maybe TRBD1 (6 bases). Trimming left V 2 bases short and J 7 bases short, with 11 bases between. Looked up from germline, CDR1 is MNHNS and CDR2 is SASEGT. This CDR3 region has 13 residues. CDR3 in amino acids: CASSERQGIEAFF. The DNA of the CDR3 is TGTGCCAGCAGTGAACGGCAGGGGATTGAAGCTTTCTTT.

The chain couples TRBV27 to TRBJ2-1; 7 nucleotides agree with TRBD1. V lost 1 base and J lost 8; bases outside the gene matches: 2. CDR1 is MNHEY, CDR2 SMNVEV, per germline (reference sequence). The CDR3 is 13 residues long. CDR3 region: CASSLYRGDEQFF. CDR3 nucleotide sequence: TGTGCCAGCAGTTTATACAGGGGTGATGAGCAGTTCTTC.

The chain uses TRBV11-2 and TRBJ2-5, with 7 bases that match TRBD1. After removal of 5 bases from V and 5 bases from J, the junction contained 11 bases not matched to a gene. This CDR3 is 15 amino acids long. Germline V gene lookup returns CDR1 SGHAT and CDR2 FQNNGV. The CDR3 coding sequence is TGTGCCAGCAGCCCCGTGGACAGGACCTCGGAGACCCAGTACTTC. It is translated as CASSPVDRTSETQYF.

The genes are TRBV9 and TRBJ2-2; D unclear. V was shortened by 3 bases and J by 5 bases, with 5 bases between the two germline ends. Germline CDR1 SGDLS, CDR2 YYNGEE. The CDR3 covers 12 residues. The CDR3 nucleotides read TGTGCCAGCAGCGACATAACCGGGGAGCTGTTTTTT. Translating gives CASSDITGELFF.

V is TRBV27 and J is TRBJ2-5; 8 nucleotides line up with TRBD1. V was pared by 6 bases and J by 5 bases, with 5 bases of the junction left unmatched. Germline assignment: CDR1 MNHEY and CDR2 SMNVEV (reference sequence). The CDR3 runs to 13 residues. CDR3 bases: TGTGCCAGCAGGACAGGGGAGGTCGAGACCCAGTACTTC. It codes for CASRTGEVETQYF.

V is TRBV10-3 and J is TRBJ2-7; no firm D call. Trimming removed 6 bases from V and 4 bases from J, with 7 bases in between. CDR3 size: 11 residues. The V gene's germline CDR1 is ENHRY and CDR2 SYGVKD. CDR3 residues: CAIRDMYEQYF. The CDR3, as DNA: TGTGCCATCAGAGACATGTACGAGCAGTACTTC.

CDR3 nucleotides: TGTGCCAGCAGCTCCAACCCGACAGGGTGGGAAGGCGAGCAGTACTTC. Translating it yields CASSSNPTGWEGEQYF. This rearrangement joins TRBV5-4 to TRBJ2-7; 7 bases are shared with TRBD1. Germline values: CDR1 SGHNT, CDR2 YYREEE (reference sequence). This CDR3 contains 16 residues. V lost 3 bases and J lost 6; bases outside the gene matches: 15.

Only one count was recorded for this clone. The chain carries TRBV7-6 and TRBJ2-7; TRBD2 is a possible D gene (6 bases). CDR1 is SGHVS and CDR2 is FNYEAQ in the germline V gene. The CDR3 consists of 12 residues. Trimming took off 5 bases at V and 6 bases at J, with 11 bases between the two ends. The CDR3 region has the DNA TGTGCCAGCAGCCCTACGGGAGCCGAGCAGTACTTC. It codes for CASSPTGAEQYF. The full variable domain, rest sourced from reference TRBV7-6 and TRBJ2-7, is GAGVSQSPRYKVTKRGQDVALRCDPISGHVSLYWYRQALGQGPEFLTYFNYEAQQDKSGLPNDRFSAERPEGSISTLTIQRTEQRDSAMYRCASSPTGAEQYFGPGTRLTVT.

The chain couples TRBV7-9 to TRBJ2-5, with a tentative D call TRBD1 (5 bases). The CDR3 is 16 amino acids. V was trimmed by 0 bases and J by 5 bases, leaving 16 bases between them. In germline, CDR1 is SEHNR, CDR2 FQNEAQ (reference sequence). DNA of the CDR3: TGTGCCAGCAGCTTAGCGGCAGGGATGAAGAGGGAGACCCAGTACTTC. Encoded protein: CASSLAAGMKRETQYF. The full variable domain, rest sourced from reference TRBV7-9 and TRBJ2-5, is DTGVSQNPRHKITKRGQNVTFRCDPISEHNRLYWYRQTLGQGPEFLTYFQNEAQLEKSRLLSDRFSAERPKGSFSTLEIQRTEQGDSAMYLCASSLAAGMKRETQYFGPGTRLLVL.

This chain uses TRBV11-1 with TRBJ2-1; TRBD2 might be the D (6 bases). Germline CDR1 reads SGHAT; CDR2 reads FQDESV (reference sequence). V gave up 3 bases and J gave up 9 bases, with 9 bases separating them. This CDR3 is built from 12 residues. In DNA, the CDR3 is TGTGCCAGCAGCTTTAGCGGTAGTGAGCAGTTCTTC. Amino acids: CASSFSGSEQFF. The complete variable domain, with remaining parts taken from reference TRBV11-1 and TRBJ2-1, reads EAEVAQSPRYKITEKSQAVAFWCDPISGHATLYWYRQILGQGPELLVQFQDESVVDDSQLPKDRFSAERLKGVDSTLKIQPAELGDSAMYLCASSFSGSEQFFGPGTRLTVL.

CDR3 nucleotide sequence: TGTGCCAGCAGTGCACAGGGAATGGCCTACGAGCAGTACTTC. Translated: CASSAQGMAYEQYF. The chain joins TRBV25-1 to TRBJ2-7, with a tentative D call TRBD1 (6 bases). Germline-derived CDR1 and CDR2 are MGHDK and SYGVNS. The CDR3 has 14 residues. Trimming shortened V by 4 bases and J by 2 bases, and 12 bases separated the two germline ends.

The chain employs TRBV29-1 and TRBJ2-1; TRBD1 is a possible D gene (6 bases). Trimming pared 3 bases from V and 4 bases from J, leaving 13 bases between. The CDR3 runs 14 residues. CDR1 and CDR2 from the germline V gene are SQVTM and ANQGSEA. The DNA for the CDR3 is TGCAGCGTTGACGGGACAAGGGGTTACAATGAGCAGTTCTTC. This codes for CSVDGTRGYNEQFF.

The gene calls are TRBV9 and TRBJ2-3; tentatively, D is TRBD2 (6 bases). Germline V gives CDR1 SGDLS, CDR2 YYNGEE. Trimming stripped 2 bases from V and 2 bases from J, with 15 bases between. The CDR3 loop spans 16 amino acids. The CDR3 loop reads CASSVRQRATTDTQYF. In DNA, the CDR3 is TGTGCCAGCAGCGTCCGACAGCGGGCGACCACAGATACGCAGTATTTT.

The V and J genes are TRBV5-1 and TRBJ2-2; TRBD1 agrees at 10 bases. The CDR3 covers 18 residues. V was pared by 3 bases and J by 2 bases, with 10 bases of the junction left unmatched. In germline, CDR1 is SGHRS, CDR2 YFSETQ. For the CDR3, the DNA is TGCGCCAGCAGCTCCTCTGGGGGGACAGGGGTAAACACCGGGGAGCTGTTTTTT. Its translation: CASSSSGGTGVNTGELFF. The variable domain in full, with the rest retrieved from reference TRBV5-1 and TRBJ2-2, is KAGVTQTPRYLIKTRGQQVTLSCSPISGHRSVSWYQQTPGQGLQFLFEYFSETQRNKGNFPGRFSGRQFSNSRSEMNVSTLELGDSALYLCASSSSGGTGVNTGELFFGEGSRLTVL.

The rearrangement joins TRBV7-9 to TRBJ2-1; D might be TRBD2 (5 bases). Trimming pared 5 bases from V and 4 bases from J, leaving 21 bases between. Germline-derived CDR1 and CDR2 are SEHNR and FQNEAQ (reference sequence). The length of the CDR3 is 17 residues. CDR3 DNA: TGTGCCAGCAGCCCGCCCCCCCGCGGGCCCAAATACAATGAGCAGTTCTTC. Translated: CASSPPPRGPKYNEQFF.

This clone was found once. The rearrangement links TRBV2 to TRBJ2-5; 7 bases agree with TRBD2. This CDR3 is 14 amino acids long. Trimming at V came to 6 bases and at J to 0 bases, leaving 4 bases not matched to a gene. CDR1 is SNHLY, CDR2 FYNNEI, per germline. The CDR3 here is CASRVTSDQETQYF. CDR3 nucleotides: TGTGCCAGCAGGGTCACTAGCGACCAAGAGACCCAGTACTTC.

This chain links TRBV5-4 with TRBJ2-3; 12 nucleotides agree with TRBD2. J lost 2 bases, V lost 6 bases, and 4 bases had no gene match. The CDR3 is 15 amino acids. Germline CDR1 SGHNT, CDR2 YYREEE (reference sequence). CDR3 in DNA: TGTGCCAGCACGGGACTAGCGGGCCACACAGATACGCAGTATTTT. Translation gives CASTGLAGHTDTQYF. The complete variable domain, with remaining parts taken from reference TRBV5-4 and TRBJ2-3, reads ETGVTQSPTHLIKTRGQQVTLRCSSQSGHNTVSWYQQALGQGPQFIFQYYREEENGRGNFPPRFSGLQFPNYSSELNVNALELDDSALYLCASTGLAGHTDTQYFGPGTRLTVL.